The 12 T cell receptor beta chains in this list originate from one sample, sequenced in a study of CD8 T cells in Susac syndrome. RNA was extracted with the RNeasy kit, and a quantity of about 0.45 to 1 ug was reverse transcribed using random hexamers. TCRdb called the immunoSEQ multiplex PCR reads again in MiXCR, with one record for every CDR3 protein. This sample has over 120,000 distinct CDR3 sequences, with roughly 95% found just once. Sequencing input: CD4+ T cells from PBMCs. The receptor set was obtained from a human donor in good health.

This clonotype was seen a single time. CDR3 nucleotides: TGTGCCTGGAGTACAACAGGGGGTTATGGCTACACCTTC. Its protein product is CAWSTTGGYGYTF. This chain uses TRBV30 with TRBJ1-2, with 8 bases aligning to TRBD1. CDR1 GTSNPN and CDR2 SVGIG come from the germline V gene (reference sequence). The CDR3 has 13 amino acids. J gave up 5 bases and V 2 bases, and 4 bases lay outside the gene matches.

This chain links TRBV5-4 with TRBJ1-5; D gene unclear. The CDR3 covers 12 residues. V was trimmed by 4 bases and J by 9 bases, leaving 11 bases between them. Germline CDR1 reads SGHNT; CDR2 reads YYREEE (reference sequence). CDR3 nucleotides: TGTGCCAGCAGCCTTCCTCCGGGGCCCCAGCATTTT. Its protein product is CASSLPPGPQHF.

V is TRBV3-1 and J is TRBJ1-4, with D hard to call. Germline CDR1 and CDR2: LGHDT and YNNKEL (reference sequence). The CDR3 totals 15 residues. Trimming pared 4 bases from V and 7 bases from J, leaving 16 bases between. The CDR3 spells CASSPGRRDSEKLFF. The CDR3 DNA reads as TGTGCCAGCAGCCCCGGACGGAGGGATTCTGAAAAACTGTTTTTT.

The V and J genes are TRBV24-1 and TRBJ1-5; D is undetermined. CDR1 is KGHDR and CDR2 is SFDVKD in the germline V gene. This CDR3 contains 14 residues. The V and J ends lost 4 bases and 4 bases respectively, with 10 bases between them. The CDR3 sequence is CATSDRLQNQPQHF. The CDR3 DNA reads TGTGCCACCAGTGACCGACTACAGAATCAGCCCCAGCATTTT.

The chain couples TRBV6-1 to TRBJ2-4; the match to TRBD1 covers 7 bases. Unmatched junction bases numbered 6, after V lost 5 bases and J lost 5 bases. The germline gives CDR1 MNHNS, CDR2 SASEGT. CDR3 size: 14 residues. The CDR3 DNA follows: TGTGCCAGCAGTAGGGGGCAGGGTCAAAACATTCAGTACTTC. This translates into CASSRGQGQNIQYF.

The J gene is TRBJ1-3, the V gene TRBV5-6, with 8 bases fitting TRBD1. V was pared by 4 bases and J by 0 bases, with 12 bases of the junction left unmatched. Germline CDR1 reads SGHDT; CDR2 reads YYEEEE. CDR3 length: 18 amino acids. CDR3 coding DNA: TGTGCCAGCAGCATATCAGGGGGCGCGGGGAACTCTGGAAACACCATATATTTT. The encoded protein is CASSISGGAGNSGNTIYF.

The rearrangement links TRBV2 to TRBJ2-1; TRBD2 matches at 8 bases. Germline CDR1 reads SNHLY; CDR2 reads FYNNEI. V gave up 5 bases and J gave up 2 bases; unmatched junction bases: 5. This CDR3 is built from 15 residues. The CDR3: CASSKGLGTYNEQFF. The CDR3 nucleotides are TGTGCCAGCAGTAAGGGACTAGGGACCTACAATGAGCAGTTCTTC.

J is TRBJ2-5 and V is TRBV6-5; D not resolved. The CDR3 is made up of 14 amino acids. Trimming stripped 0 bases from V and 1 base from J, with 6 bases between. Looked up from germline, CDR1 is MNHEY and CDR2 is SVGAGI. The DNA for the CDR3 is TGTGCCAGCAGTTACTCGTTCAGCCAAGAGACCCAGTACTTC. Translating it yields CASSYSFSQETQYF.

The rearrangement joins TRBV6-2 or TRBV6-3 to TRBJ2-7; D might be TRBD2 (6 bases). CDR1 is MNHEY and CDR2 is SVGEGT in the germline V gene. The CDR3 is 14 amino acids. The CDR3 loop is CSHRPAGSIDEQYF. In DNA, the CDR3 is TGTTCACACCGGCCGGCGGGGAGTATCGACGAGCAGTACTTC.

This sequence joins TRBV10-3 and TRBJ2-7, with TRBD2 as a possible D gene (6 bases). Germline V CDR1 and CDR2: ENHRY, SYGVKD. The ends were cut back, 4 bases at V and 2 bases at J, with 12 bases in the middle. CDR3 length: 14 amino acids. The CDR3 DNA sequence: TGTGCCATCAGTGCCGGGGGTGGGACCTACGAGCAGTACTTC. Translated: CAISAGGGTYEQYF.

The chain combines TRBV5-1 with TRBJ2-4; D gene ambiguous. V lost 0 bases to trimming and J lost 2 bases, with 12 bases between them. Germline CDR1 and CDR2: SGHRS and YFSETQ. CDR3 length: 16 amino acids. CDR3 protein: CASSLERALTKNIQYF. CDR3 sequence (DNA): TGCGCCAGCAGCTTGGAACGGGCCCTAACCAAAAACATTCAGTACTTC.

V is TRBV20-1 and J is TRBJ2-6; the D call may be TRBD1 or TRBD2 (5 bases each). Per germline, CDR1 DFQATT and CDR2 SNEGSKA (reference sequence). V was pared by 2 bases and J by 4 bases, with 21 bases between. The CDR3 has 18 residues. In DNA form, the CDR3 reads TGCAGTGCTAGACATTCAGGGACCATGCTGATAGGGGCCAACGTCCTGACTTTC. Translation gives CSARHSGTMLIGANVLTF.